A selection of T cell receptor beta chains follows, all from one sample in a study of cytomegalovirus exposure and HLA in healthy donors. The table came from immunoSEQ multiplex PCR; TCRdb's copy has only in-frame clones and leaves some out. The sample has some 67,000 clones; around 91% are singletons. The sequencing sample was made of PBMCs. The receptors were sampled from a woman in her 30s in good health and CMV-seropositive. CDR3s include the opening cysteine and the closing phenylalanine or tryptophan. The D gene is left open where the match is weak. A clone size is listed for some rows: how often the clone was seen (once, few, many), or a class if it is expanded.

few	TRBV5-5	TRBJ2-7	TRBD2	CASSLLAAEQYF	TGTGCCAGCAGCTTGCTAGCGGCCGAGCAGTACTTC
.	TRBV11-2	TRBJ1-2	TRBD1	CASSPGDRGRGYGYTF	TGTGCCAGCAGCCCCGGGGACAGGGGGCGAGGCTATGGCTACACCTTC
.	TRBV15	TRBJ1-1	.	CATSRDRTVTEAFF	TGTGCCACCAGCAGAGATCGAACGGTCACTGAAGCTTTCTTT
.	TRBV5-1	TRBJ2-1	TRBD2	CASKGLAGNNEQFF	TGTGCCAGTAAAGGACTAGCGGGGAACAATGAGCAGTTCTTC
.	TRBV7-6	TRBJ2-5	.	CASSLAGRGETQYF	TGTGCCAGCAGCTTAGCGGGAAGGGGGGAGACCCAGTACTTC
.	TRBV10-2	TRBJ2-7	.	CASSEPTGTSTYEQYF	TGCGCCAGCAGTGAACCCACAGGGACGTCAACCTACGAGCAGTACTTC
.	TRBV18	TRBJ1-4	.	CASSPLTERGEKLFF	TGTGCCAGCTCACCACTCACGGAGCGGGGTGAAAAACTGTTTTTT
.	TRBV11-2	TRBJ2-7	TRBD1	CASSVYRGPYEQYF	TGTGCCAGCAGCGTTTACAGGGGCCCCTACGAGCAGTACTTC
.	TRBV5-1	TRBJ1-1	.	CASSWSMNTEAFF	TGCGCCAGCAGCTGGAGTATGAACACTGAAGCTTTCTTT
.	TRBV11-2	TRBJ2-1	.	CASSLGLRGNEQFF	TGTGCCAGCAGCCTTGGCCTACGAGGCAATGAGCAGTTCTTC
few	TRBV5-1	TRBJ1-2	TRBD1	CASSSGGGYGYTF	TGCGCCAGCAGCTCAGGGGGCGGCTATGGCTACACCTTC